The 7 T cell receptor beta chains listed next were all sequenced from one sample in a study of blood T cell repertoires in COVID-19. TCRdb's copy holds only in-frame clones and misses some; the assay was immunoSEQ multiplex PCR. Of 85,000 to 130,000 clones listed, 75% to 90% are singletons. Input material: peripheral blood. These receptors originate from a middle-aged man with acute or convalescent COVID-19.

This clone was detected only a few times. The chain joins TRBV2 to TRBJ2-1, with TRBD2 matching 7 bases. V lost 6 bases and J lost 2; bases outside the gene matches: 10. CDR3 size: 16 residues. Per germline, CDR1 SNHLY and CDR2 FYNNEI. The CDR3 coding sequence is TGTGCCAGCAGGAGAGGGCGGGAGAGGACCTACAATGAGCAGTTCTTC. Amino acid sequence: CASRRGRERTYNEQFF.

V usage is TRBV6-5 and J usage is TRBJ2-2; 9 nucleotides agree with TRBD2. V lost 7 bases, J lost 1 base, and 4 bases stayed unmatched. Germline loops: CDR1 MNHEY, CDR2 SVGAGI. The CDR3 runs 15 residues. The CDR3 sequence: CASMKLAGNTGELFF. CDR3 nucleotide sequence: TGTGCCAGCATGAAACTAGCGGGGAACACCGGGGAGCTGTTTTTT.

The CDR3 DNA is TGTGCCAGTAGTATACCGGGGGTTCGGGAGACCCAGTACTTC. It yields the protein CASSIPGVRETQYF. The chain carries TRBV19 and TRBJ2-5, with D perhaps TRBD2 (6 bases). The CDR3 runs to 14 residues. The germline V gene has CDR1 LNHDA and CDR2 SQIVND (reference sequence). V lost 2 bases, J lost 5 bases, and 12 bases lay in between.

The chain combines TRBV18 with TRBJ2-7; D gene unclear. The CDR3 length is 11 residues. The V gene lost 6 bases and the J gene lost 5 bases, with 8 bases spanning the gap. CDR1 and CDR2 (germline): KGHSH, LQKENI. The CDR3 loop reads CASSRRDEQYF. CDR3 coding DNA: TGTGCCAGCTCCCGCCGAGACGAGCAGTACTTC.

The chain couples TRBV27 to TRBJ2-1; weak D call: TRBD2 (5 bases). Germline lookup yields CDR1 MNHEY and CDR2 SMNVEV (reference sequence). This CDR3 region has 17 residues. The ends were cut back, 2 bases at V and 0 bases at J, with 14 bases in the middle. In DNA form, the CDR3 reads TGTGCCAGCAGTTTAGAAGAAGCGGTCCGCTCCTACAATGAGCAGTTCTTC. It translates to CASSLEEAVRSYNEQFF.

This clone was seen once. The V and J genes are TRBV12-3 or TRBV12-4 and TRBJ1-2; unclear D gene. The CDR3 length is 12 residues. The ends were cut back, 1 base at V and 5 bases at J, with 5 bases in the middle. The CDR3 protein is CASSLDGYGYTF. The CDR3 region has the DNA TGTGCCAGCAGTTTAGACGGGTATGGCTACACCTTC.

A single count supports this clone. V gene TRBV9 combines with J gene TRBJ2-3, with TRBD2 identical over 7 bases. The CDR3 consists of 15 residues. V was clipped by 0 bases and J by 4 bases; unmatched bases: 5. Germline-derived CDR1 and CDR2 are SGDLS and YYNGEE. The CDR3 here is CASSVGVRGADTQYF. DNA of the CDR3: TGTGCCAGCAGCGTAGGGGTTCGGGGGGCAGATACGCAGTATTTT.